A selection of T cell receptor beta chains follows, all from one sample in a study of early stage breast cancer tumors. Assay used: immunoSEQ multiplex PCR; TCRdb lists only in-frame clones, some missing. The sample contains 50,000 to 65,000 clones, around 90% of which appear only once. The sample taken for sequencing was blood. Source of these receptors: a person aged 65 to 85 with breast cancer. Both conserved end residues are part of each CDR3. Fields, in order: J gene, clone size, V gene, D gene, CDR3 DNA, CDR3 protein. A D gene is named only where the DNA matches it firmly. Clone size is stated in some rows and not others, as once, few, many or a class when expanded.

>TRBJ2-3|-|TRBV11-3|TRBD2
TGTGCCAGCAGCTTTGGGACTAGCGGGGACACAGATACGCAGTATTTT
CASSFGTSGDTDTQYF
>TRBJ2-7|-|TRBV9|TRBD2
TGTGCCAGCAGCCCCCAGTCGGGACTAGGTTCGTATGAGCAGTACTTC
CASSPQSGLGSYEQYF
>TRBJ2-1|-|TRBV11-2|-
TGTGCCAGCAGCTTAGCTAGCTACAATGAGCAGTTCTTC
CASSLASYNEQFF
>TRBJ2-2|-|TRBV11-3|-
TGTGCCAGCAGCTTGAGAGGATCGAACACCGGGGAGCTGTTTTTT
CASSLRGSNTGELFF
>TRBJ1-3|-|TRBV29-1|-
TGCAGCGTTGTTATAGATTCTGGAAACACCATATATTTT
CSVVIDSGNTIYF
>TRBJ2-3|-|TRBV12-5|TRBD1
TGTGCTAGTGGTTTGGGGCAGGGGGAAACAGATACGCAGTATTTT
CASGLGQGETDTQYF
>TRBJ2-7|-|TRBV19|-
TGTGCCAGTAGTATAGTCGGCGGGAATTCCTACGAGCAGTACTTC
CASSIVGGNSYEQYF
>TRBJ2-2|-|TRBV5-4|-
TGTGCCAGCAGCCATGACGGGAGCACGAACACCGGGGAGCTGTTTTTT
CASSHDGSTNTGELFF
>TRBJ1-5|once|TRBV11-2|-
TGTGCCAGCAGCTTAGGCTACCGTCGACAGGACAATCAGCCCCAGCATTTT
CASSLGYRRQDNQPQHF
>TRBJ1-1|few|TRBV7-9|-
TGTGCCAGCAGCTTAAGAACAGGAGTGAACACTGAAGCTTTCTTT
CASSLRTGVNTEAFF
>TRBJ2-3|-|TRBV7-2|-
TGTGCCAGCAGCCCCGGTTTAACCACAGATACGCAGTATTTT
CASSPGLTTDTQYF
>TRBJ2-1|-|TRBV9|TRBD1
TGTGCCAGCAGCGTAGGACAGGGCGATGAGCAGTTCTTC
CASSVGQGDEQFF
>TRBJ1-3|-|TRBV5-5|-
TGTGCCAGCAGCTTGGGGGGCGGCACCAGCTCTGGAAACACCATATATTTT
CASSLGGGTSSGNTIYF
>TRBJ1-1|-|TRBV19|-
TGTGCCAGTAGTATGGGGGGGAAGGACACTGAAGCTTTCTTT
CASSMGGKDTEAFF
>TRBJ2-3|-|TRBV11-3|-
TGTGCCAGCAGCTTAGGGGGAGCTAGCACAGATACGCAGTATTTT
CASSLGGASTDTQYF
>TRBJ2-3|-|TRBV11-2|TRBD2
TGTGCCAGCAGCTTAGTTGGGACTAGCGGGGGTGGAGATACGCAGTATTTT
CASSLVGTSGGGDTQYF
>TRBJ1-1|-|TRBV18|-
TGTGCCAGCTCACCACCGGGTTTGGGGGCCACTGAAGCTTTCTTT
CASSPPGLGATEAFF
>TRBJ1-6|-|TRBV7-2|TRBD1
TGTGCCAGCAGCTTAGCAAGACAGGGGAGAGGCTCACCCCTCCACTTT
CASSLARQGRGSPLHF
>TRBJ2-7|-|TRBV18|-
TGTGCCAGCTCACCCGATGTGGAGGAGCAGTACTTC
CASSPDVEEQYF
>TRBJ1-3|-|TRBV28|-
TGTGCCAGCAGTTTAAGAGAGGCGGGAAACACCATATATTTT
CASSLREAGNTIYF
>TRBJ2-3|once|TRBV28|TRBD2
TGTGCCAGCAGGGCGGGAGGAAGCACAGATACGCAGTATTTT
CASRAGGSTDTQYF
>TRBJ2-7|-|TRBV19|-
TGTGCCAGTAGTATAGACAGGTCCTCCTACGAGCAGTACTTC
CASSIDRSSYEQYF
>TRBJ2-3|-|TRBV19|TRBD2
TGTGCCAGTAGTATCGGGCAGGGAGGGGATACGCAGTATTTT
CASSIGQGGDTQYF
>TRBJ2-1|-|TRBV11-3|-
TGTGCCAGCAGCTTAGAGGGGGGAAATGAGCAGTTCTTC
CASSLEGGNEQFF
>TRBJ2-7|-|TRBV5-4|TRBD2
TGTGCCAGCAGCTTCACTAGCGGGGCTTCCTACGAGCAGTACTTC
CASSFTSGASYEQYF
>TRBJ2-2|-|TRBV7-9|-
TGTGCCAGCAGCTCCCGGGAAATCACCGGGGAGCTGTTTTTT
CASSSREITGELFF
>TRBJ1-2|-|TRBV29-1|-
TGCAGCGTTAGTACCCAGGGCCGTAACTATGGCTACACCTTC
CSVSTQGRNYGYTF
>TRBJ2-1|-|TRBV5-6|-
TGTGCCAGCAGCGCAGTCCCCAGCGCGCCTCAGTTCTTC
CASSAVPSAPQFF
>TRBJ1-2|-|TRBV9|-
TGTGCCAGCAGCCCTCGATCAGACGGGGATGGCTACACCTTC
CASSPRSDGDGYTF
>TRBJ2-7|-|TRBV7-2|-
TGTGCCAGCAGCTTAGGGGGGGGGCCTTGGGAGCAGTACTTC
CASSLGGGPWEQYF
>TRBJ1-6|-|TRBV6-4|TRBD1
TGTGCCAGCAGTGACTCGGGACAGGGGGGGTATAATTCACCCCTCCACTTT
CASSDSGQGGYNSPLHF
>TRBJ2-3|-|TRBV7-9|TRBD2
TGTGCCAGCAGCTTAGCAGCCCTCACGACTAGCGGGGCCGATACGCAGTATTTT
CASSLAALTTSGADTQYF